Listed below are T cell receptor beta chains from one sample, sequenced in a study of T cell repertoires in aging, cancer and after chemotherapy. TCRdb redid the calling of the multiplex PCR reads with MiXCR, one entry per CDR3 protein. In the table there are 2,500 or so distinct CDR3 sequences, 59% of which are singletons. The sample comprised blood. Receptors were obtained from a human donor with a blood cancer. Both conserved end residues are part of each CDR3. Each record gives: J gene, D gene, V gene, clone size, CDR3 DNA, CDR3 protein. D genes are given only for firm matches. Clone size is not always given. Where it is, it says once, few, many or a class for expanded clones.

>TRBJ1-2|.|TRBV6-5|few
TGTGCCAGCAGTTACTCGACACTCAACGCCTATGGCTACACCTTC
CASSYSTLNAYGYTF
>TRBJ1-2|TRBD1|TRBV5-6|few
TGTGCCAGCAGACGATTGGGACAGGGGTATGGCTACACCTTC
CASRRLGQGYGYTF
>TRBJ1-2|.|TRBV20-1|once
TGCAGTGTGGCCACCTATGGCTACACCTTC
CSVATYGYTF
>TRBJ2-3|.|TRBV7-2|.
TGTGCCAGCACCCGTAGCGTTGATACGCAGTATTTT
CASTRSVDTQYF
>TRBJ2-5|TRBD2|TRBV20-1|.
TGCAGTGCCGGCGGACTAGCGGGGAAGGAAGAGACCCAGTACTTC
CSAGGLAGKEETQYF
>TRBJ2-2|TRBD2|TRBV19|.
TGTGCCAGTACCCGGGGGGGGACCGGGGAGCTGTTTTTT
CASTRGGTGELFF
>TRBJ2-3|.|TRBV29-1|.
TGCAGCGTTGGGACTACCGGGACAGCCGGTTTCGATACGCAGAATTTT
CSVGTTGTAGFDTQNF
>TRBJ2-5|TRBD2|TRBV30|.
TGTGCCTGGAGGGTCGGGGGGGGTAGACAAGAGACCCAGTACTTC
CAWRVGGGRQETQYF
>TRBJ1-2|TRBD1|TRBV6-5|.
TGTGCCAGCAGCCCCGGGACAGAGAACTATGGCTACACCTTC
CASSPGTENYGYTF
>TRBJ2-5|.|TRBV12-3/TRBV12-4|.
TGTGCCAGCAGTTTATTCGGGACGGGCAAAGAGACCCAGTACTTC
CASSLFGTGKETQYF
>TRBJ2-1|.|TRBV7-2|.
TGTGCCAGCAGCTTAGAGGCAGGGCGGGTCAATGAGCAGTTCTTC
CASSLEAGRVNEQFF
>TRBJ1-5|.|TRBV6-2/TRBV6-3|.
TGTGCCAGCAGCCTGTCCATTAGCAATCAGCCCCAGCATTTT
CASSLSISNQPQHF
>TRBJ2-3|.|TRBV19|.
TGTGCCAGTAGTATTTGGGGTACCACAGATACGCAGTATTTT
CASSIWGTTDTQYF
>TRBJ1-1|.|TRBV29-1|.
TGCAGCGTTGAGGGGGGTCGGGGAACTGAAGCTTTCTTT
CSVEGGRGTEAFF
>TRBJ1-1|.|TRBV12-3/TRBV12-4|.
TGTGCCAGCAGTTCCCAGGGAGGGTACACTGAAGCTTTCTTT
CASSSQGGYTEAFF
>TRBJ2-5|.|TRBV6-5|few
TGTGCCAGCAGTAGGACCCATTTGGAGACCCAGTACTTC
CASSRTHLETQYF
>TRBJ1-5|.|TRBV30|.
TGTGCCTGGAGCCCGGTGGGGGTTCAGCCCCAGCATTTT
CAWSPVGVQPQHF
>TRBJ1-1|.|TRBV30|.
TGTGCCTGGAGTGGTTCGGAGAACACTGAAGCTTTCTTT
CAWSGSENTEAFF
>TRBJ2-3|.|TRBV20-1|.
TGCAGTGCTACAGTTAGCACAGATACGCAGTATTTT
CSATVSTDTQYF
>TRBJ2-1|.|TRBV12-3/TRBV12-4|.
TGTGCCAGCAGTTTGGAGGTCTCCTACAATGAGCAGTTCTTC
CASSLEVSYNEQFF